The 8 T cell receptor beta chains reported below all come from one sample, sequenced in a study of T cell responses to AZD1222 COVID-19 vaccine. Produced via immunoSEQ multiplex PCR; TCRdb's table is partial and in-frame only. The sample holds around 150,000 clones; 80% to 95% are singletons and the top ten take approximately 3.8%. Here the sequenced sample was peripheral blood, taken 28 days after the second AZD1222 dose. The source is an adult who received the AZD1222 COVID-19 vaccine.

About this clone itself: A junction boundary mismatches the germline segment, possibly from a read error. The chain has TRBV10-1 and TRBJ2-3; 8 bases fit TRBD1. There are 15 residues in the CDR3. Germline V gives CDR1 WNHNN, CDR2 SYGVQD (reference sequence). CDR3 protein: CASSESAGGTDTQYF. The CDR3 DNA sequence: TGCGCCAGCAGTGAGTCCGCAGGGGGCACGGATACGCAGTATTTT.

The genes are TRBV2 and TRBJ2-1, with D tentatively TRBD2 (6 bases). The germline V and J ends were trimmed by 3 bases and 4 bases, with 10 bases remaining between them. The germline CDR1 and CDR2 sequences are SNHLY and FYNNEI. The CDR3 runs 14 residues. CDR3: CASSDGTSYNEQFF. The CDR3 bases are TGTGCCAGCAGTGATGGGACTTCATACAATGAGCAGTTCTTC. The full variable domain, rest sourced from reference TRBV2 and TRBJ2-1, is EPEVTQTPSHQVTQMGQEVILRCVPISNHLYFYWYRQILGQKVEFLVSFYNNEISEKSEIFDDQFSVERPDGSNFTLKIRSTKLEDSAMYFCASSDGTSYNEQFFGPGTRLTVL.

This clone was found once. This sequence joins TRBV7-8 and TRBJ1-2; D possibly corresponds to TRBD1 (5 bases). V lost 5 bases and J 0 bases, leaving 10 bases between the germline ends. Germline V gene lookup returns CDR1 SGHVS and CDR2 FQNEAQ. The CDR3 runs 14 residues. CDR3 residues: CASSPGTSNYGYTF. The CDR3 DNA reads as TGTGCCAGCAGCCCCGGGACCTCTAACTATGGCTACACCTTC.

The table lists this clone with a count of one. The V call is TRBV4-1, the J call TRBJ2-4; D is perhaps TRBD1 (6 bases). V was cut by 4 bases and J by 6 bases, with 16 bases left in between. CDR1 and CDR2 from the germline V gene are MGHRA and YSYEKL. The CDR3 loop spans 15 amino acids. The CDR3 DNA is TGCGCCAGCAGCCCCGCGGTTTCGACAGGAAACATTCAGTACTTC. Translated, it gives CASSPAVSTGNIQYF.

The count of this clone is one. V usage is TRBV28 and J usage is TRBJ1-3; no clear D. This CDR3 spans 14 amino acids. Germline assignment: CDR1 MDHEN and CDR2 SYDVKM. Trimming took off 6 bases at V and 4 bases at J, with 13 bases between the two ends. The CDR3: CASSAGQFGNTIYF. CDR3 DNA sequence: TGTGCCAGCAGCGCCGGGCAATTCGGAAACACCATATATTTT.

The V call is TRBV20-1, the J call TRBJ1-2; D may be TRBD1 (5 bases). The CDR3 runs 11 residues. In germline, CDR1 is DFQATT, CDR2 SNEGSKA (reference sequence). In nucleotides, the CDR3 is TGCAGCCCCGGGGGGTCCTATGGCTACACCTTC. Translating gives CSPGGSYGYTF.

CDR3 region: CASSELSPGAGYNEQFF. In DNA, the CDR3 is TGTGCCAGCAGTGAATTATCCCCGGGGGCCGGGTACAATGAGCAGTTCTTC. The rearrangement joins TRBV2 to TRBJ2-1; the D call may be TRBD1 or TRBD2 (6 bases each). Deletions cut 2 bases from V and 4 bases from J, with 18 bases between. CDR3 length: 17 amino acids. Per germline, CDR1 SNHLY and CDR2 FYNNEI.

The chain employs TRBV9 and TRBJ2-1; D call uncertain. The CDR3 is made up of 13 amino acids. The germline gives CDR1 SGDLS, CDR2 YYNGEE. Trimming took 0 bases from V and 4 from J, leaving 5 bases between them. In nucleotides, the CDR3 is TGTGCCAGCAGCGTAGCAAGTTACAATGAGCAGTTCTTC. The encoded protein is CASSVASYNEQFF.